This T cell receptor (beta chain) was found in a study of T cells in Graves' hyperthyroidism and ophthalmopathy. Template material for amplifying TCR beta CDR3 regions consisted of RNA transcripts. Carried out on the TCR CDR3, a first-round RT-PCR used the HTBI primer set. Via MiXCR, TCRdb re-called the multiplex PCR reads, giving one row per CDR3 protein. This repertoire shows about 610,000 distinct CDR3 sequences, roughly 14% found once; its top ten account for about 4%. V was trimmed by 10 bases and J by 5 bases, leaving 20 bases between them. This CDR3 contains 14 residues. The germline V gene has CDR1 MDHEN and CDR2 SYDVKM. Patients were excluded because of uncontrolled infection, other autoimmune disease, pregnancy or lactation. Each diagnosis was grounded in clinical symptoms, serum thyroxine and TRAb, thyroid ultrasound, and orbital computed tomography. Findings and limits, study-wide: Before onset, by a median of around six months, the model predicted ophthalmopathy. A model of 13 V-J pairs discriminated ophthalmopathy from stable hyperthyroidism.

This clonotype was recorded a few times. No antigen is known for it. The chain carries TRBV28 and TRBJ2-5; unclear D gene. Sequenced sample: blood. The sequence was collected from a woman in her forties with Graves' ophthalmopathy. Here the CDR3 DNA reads TGTGCCACCGGTTTATCTCCTAGTCTGGAGACCCAGTACTTC. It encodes CATGLSPSLETQYF.